The 19 T cell receptor beta chains below all came from one sample that was sequenced in a study of response to subunit inactivated influenza vaccine. Each CDR3 protein is one row after TCRdb ran MiXCR on the RT-PCR reads. The table lists around 490,000 distinct CDR3 sequences, roughly 8.2% of them singletons, with over 10% in the top ten. The source was PBMCs from blood, collected less than 25 months after vaccination. The receptors come from a man aged 45-69 years who received an inactivated influenza vaccine.

This clonotype occurred a few times. J is TRBJ2-5 and V is TRBV4-3, with 10 bases that match TRBD2. V lost 0 bases and J lost 3; bases outside the gene matches: 4. The CDR3 totals 16 residues. Germline V gene lookup returns CDR1 LGHNA and CDR2 YSLEER. The CDR3 sequence is CASSQDTTSGKETQYF. The CDR3 nucleotides are TGCGCCAGCAGCCAAGATACAACTAGCGGGAAAGAGACCCAGTACTTC.

This clonotype occurred a few times. The chain uses TRBV28 and TRBJ1-3; 8 nucleotides line up with TRBD1. The CDR3 runs 17 residues. Germline loops: CDR1 MDHEN, CDR2 SYDVKM. With V trimmed by 4 bases and J by 0 bases, 8 bases remained unmatched. The DNA for the CDR3 is TGTGCCAGCAGTTCTCCGACAGGGGCCAACTCTGGAAACACCATATATTTT. Translation gives CASSSPTGANSGNTIYF.

This clonotype was seen a handful of times. The chain has TRBV4-2 and TRBJ1-1; D remains ambiguous. Trimming cost V 0 bases and J 1 base, with 12 bases left between them. The CDR3 extends over 16 amino acids. CDR1 is LGHNA and CDR2 is YNFKEQ in the germline V gene. CDR3 coding DNA: TGTGCCAGCAGCCAAGAAGTTAGATCCTCGAACACTGAAGCTTTCTTT. This encodes CASSQEVRSSNTEAFF.

This clonotype was seen a few times. The chain recombines TRBV20-1 with TRBJ1-2; 8 nucleotides line up with TRBD1. V trimming: 6 bases; J trimming: 7 bases; junction bases outside the gene matches: 4. Germline V gene data show CDR1 as DFQATT and CDR2 as SNEGSKA (reference sequence). This CDR3 spans 11 amino acids. CDR3 residues: CSAPDRGGYTF. The CDR3 nucleotides are TGCAGTGCCCCTGACAGGGGTGGCTACACCTTC.

This clonotype occurred a few times. The rearrangement links TRBV5-5 to TRBJ1-1, with D uncertain. With 0 bases removed from V and 7 bases from J, the gap between germline ends came to 16 bases. The CDR3 runs to 15 residues. Germline CDR1 reads SGHKS; CDR2 reads YYEKEE (reference sequence). The CDR3 loop reads CASSLAYGLGNEAFF. The CDR3 nucleotides read TGTGCCAGCAGCTTGGCTTATGGGTTAGGGAATGAAGCTTTCTTT.

The CDR3: CASSLEKDRVLGYGYTF. Here the CDR3 DNA reads TGTGCCAGCAGCCTTGAAAAAGACAGGGTCTTAGGCTATGGCTACACCTTC. The J gene is TRBJ1-2, the V gene TRBV7-6, with TRBD1 matching over 7 bases. The germline V gene has CDR1 SGHVS and CDR2 FNYEAQ. With V trimmed by 5 bases and J by 4 bases, 16 bases remained unmatched. The CDR3 runs 17 residues.

The sample holds one count of this clonotype. V gene TRBV7-2 combines with J gene TRBJ2-7; D is uncertain. This CDR3 region has 14 residues. Per germline, CDR1 SGHTA and CDR2 FQGNSA. Between the trimmed V and J ends, which lost 1 base and 2 bases, there was a span of 9 bases. CDR3 amino acids: CASSLGVAAYEQYF. CDR3 bases: TGTGCCAGCAGCTTAGGGGTAGCAGCCTACGAGCAGTACTTC.

This chain connects TRBV24-1 to TRBJ2-1; 10 nucleotides line up with TRBD2. Germline CDR1 is KGHDR and CDR2 is SFDVKD. This CDR3 is built from 13 residues. With 9 bases clipped from V and 6 bases from J, the junction kept 4 bases outside the gene matches. The CDR3 region is CATGSGGSNEQFF. The CDR3 DNA is TGTGCCACCGGTAGCGGGGGGTCCAATGAGCAGTTCTTC.

The V gene is TRBV11-1, the J gene TRBJ2-5; tentatively, D is TRBD1 (6 bases). The V end was cut by 4 bases, the J end by 1 base, with 19 bases between. The CDR3 has 17 amino acids. In germline, CDR1 is SGHAT, CDR2 FQDESV (reference sequence). CDR3 nucleotides: TGTGCCAGCAGCTCCTTGGGGGCGACAAAGCCCCAAGAGACCCAGTACTTC. Amino acid sequence: CASSSLGATKPQETQYF.

The chain combines TRBV29-1 with TRBJ1-2; perhaps TRBD1 as D (6 bases). Germline CDR1 is SQVTM and CDR2 is ANQGSEA. Trimming cost V 7 bases and J 7 bases, with 19 bases left between them. The CDR3 is 13 amino acids. CDR3 amino acids: CSANQGRNSGYTF. The DNA for the CDR3 is TGCAGCGCTAACCAGGGGCGTAATTCTGGCTACACCTTC.

CDR3 nucleotide sequence: TGTGCCAGCAGAGCAGGGAACTATGGCTACACCTTC. Translated: CASRAGNYGYTF. J is TRBJ1-2 and V is TRBV4-2, with a possible D match to TRBD1 (5 bases). Trimming pared 6 bases from V and 2 bases from J, leaving 7 bases between. This CDR3 is built from 12 residues. In germline, CDR1 is LGHNA, CDR2 YNFKEQ.

The chain links TRBV7-2 to TRBJ2-7; 9 bases agree with TRBD1. This CDR3 has 13 amino acids. Germline V CDR1 and CDR2: SGHTA, FQGNSA. Trimming cost V 4 bases and J 7 bases; bases outside gene matches: 5. CDR3 coding DNA: TGTGCCAGCAGCTACATAGGACAGGGGGAGCAGTACTTC. As protein: CASSYIGQGEQYF.

The chain employs TRBV7-8 and TRBJ1-5; perhaps TRBD1 as D (5 bases). The CDR3 length is 15 residues. V was clipped by 3 bases and J by 8 bases, with 17 bases between them. Germline V gives CDR1 SGHVS, CDR2 FQNEAQ. The CDR3 coding sequence is TGTGCCAGCAGCTTGCTGGGGCAGGCCGTAAAGCCCCAGCATTTT. It is translated as CASSLLGQAVKPQHF.

This clonotype was observed a handful of times. The V gene is TRBV28, the J gene TRBJ2-7, with TRBD1 matching 7 bases. The CDR3 length is 16 residues. The junction had 11 bases not matched to a gene; V was cut back by 3 bases and J by 3 bases. CDR1 is MDHEN and CDR2 is SYDVKM in the germline V gene. CDR3 loop: CASSFLLVTGFYEQYF. In nucleotides, the CDR3 is TGTGCCAGCAGTTTTCTCTTAGTGACAGGGTTCTACGAGCAGTACTTC.

This clonotype was counted between two and nine times. The V and J genes are TRBV6-2 or TRBV6-3 and TRBJ2-7; D is undetermined. This CDR3 is built from 14 residues. Per the germline V gene, CDR1 is MNHEY and CDR2 is SVGEGT. The V and J ends lost 2 bases and 3 bases respectively, with 11 bases between them. In nucleotides, the CDR3 is TGTGCCAGCAGTTACAACCCTGGGGTCTACGAGCAGTACTTC. Translated: CASSYNPGVYEQYF.

Ten or more counts support this clonotype. The chain recombines TRBV20-1 with TRBJ2-7; no clear D gene. Trimming took off 6 bases at V and 4 bases at J, with 7 bases between the two ends. CDR3 length: 10 residues. CDR1 and CDR2 (germline): DFQATT, SNEGSKA (reference sequence). The CDR3, as DNA: TGCAGTGCCATGATTTACGAGCAGTACTTC. Amino acids: CSAMIYEQYF.

This clonotype was seen a few times. The rearrangement joins TRBV7-6 to TRBJ2-1; D may be TRBD1 (5 bases). Germline assignment: CDR1 SGHVS and CDR2 FNYEAQ. The CDR3 is 12 amino acids. V was cut by 6 bases and J by 7 bases, with 10 bases left in between. The CDR3 sequence is CASRGKGNEQFF. DNA of the CDR3: TGTGCCAGCAGGGGGAAGGGGAATGAGCAGTTCTTC.

The table lists this clonotype with a few counts. This chain uses TRBV6-1 with TRBJ2-5; D not certain. The length of the CDR3 is 17 residues. The V and J ends lost 0 bases and 4 bases respectively, with 18 bases between them. Germline V lookup: CDR1 MNHNS, CDR2 SASEGT. CDR3 residues: CASSEARSPRLRETQYF. For the CDR3, the DNA is TGTGCCAGCAGTGAAGCCAGGAGTCCTCGGCTCCGAGAGACCCAGTACTTC.

This chain joins TRBV12-3 or TRBV12-4 and TRBJ2-5, with D unclear. The CDR3 covers 12 residues. V was clipped by 4 bases and J by 4 bases, with 7 bases between them. The chain's CDR3 is CASSSLPETQYF. The DNA for the CDR3 is TGTGCCAGCAGTTCCCTCCCAGAGACCCAGTACTTC.